This T cell receptor (beta chain) was recorded in a study of blood T cells in healthy people across ages (dated by TCRdb to the mid-2010s). Context from the whole study: In model experiments, template switching captured roughly one uniquely barcoded TCR beta cDNA molecule for every two T cells. Age-related changes in TCR beta repertoire diversity were measured in the study by deep sequencing normalized with unique cDNA molecular identifiers. For two donors (one aged 18 to 29 and one aged 80 or older), the study analyzed two additional independent replicas of 1 million unique cDNA reads from the same blood draw. To avoid experimental bias, donors of different ages were randomly spread across the sequencing lanes. The donors were divided into four age groups: young (average around 16 years), middle-aged (about 40), aged (approximately 64) and long-lived (approximately 74).

CDR1 SQVTM and CDR2 ANQGSEA are derived from the germline V gene. V trim: 4 bases; J trim: 9 bases; unmatched bases: 12. The CDR3 contains 14 residues, cysteine and phenylalanine counted. Solely the CDR3 DNA is kept, with 42 bases framed from the first base. About this clonotype: The antigen this receptor binds is unknown. Base quality data are lacking; no much larger clone is found one base away.

The library was built by means of 5' RACE. Sequenced on an Illumina HiSeq 2500. A second PCR of roughly 6 to 11 cycles was run with a J-beta primer mix and a sample-barcoded 5' primer. A unique molecular identifier was introduced onto each TCR beta cDNA molecule by a template-switch 5' adaptor carrying 12 random nucleotides. Each sample yielded at least 2.5 million CDR3-containing paired-end reads. First-strand cDNA was synthesized from all RNA with the Mint cDNA synthesis kit, primed by a TRBC-specific oligonucleotide. After uracil-DNA glycosylase treatment, a first 18-cycle PCR used universal primers M1SS and BC2_uni_R on all cDNA. The study's own analysis went as follows. For normalization, 1 million high-quality reads were randomly selected from each sample, with every read carrying a distinct molecular identifier. Instead of being binned into consensus sequences, reads with shared molecular identifiers were discarded. MiTCR, set to a Q25 quality threshold and the strictest error-elimination algorithm, was used for CDR3 identification, clonotype clustering and error correction. A nonparametric unseen species model using Euler transformation provided a lower-bound estimate of total TCR beta diversity. TCRdb passed the public sequencing reads through fastp at Q25 and MiXCR, retaining productive beta sequences. Under each unique CDR3 protein, matching rows form one entry showing the most common genes and DNA. The V and J calls reflect TCRdb's pipeline rather than the authors' work. The sample table contains around 710,000 distinct CDR3 sequences; only one count was recorded for approximately 43% of them. Of the sample, 20% to 25% falls within the top ten clones.

Systemically healthy Caucasian individuals from Russia, over 30 in total and aged about 6 to 95 years, were included as donors. Each donor gave ten milliliters of peripheral blood, collected into EDTA-treated Vacutainer tubes. PBMCs were isolated by Ficoll-Paque density-gradient centrifugation, with at least 7 million obtained per sample. Trizol reagent was used to extract total RNA from PBMCs, with at least 5 micrograms per sample. The percentages of naive CD45RAhigh/CD27high T cells were determined by flow cytometry on a PBMC aliquot from every donor. Findings and caveats that apply to the study as a whole: Observed TCR beta diversity per million T cells fell roughly linearly with age, and a significant reduction was already apparent by age about 36. Compared with the aged group, the long-lived group had more naive CD4+ T cells, fewer expanded clones and increased TCR diversity, a pattern suggesting age selection. Conclusive comparison of naive and antigen-experienced compartments was prevented by the profiling of bulk unsorted PBMCs. Estimates of total diversity based on one million sequenced T cells were regarded as lower bounds and as underestimates. Because donor CMV infection status was unknown, age-related changes in expanded clonotypes were potentially confounded. The percentage of naive T cells measured by flow cytometry correlated strongly with observed TCR beta diversity.

Sequencing was performed on blood. The sequence came from a woman aged 60-75 years in good health. This receptor chain uses TRBV29-1 and TRBJ1-5; TRBD1 agrees with 7 junctional bases. The nucleotide sequence reads as follows: TGCAGCGTTGGACCGGACAGGCAAGGCGGGCCCCAGCATTTT. It encodes CSVGPDRQGGPQHF.